The 8 T cell receptor beta chains given below trace back to one sample, sequenced in a study of blood T cells in healthy people across ages (dated by TCRdb to about 2015). Library creation used 5' RACE. TCRdb records Illumina HiSeq 2500 as the sequencer. A second PCR of about 7 to 12 cycles was run with a J-beta primer mix and a sample-barcoded 5' primer. TCRdb reprocessed the public reads (quality trimming at Q25 with fastp, clone calling with MiXCR) and kept in-frame beta chains. Duplicate CDR3 protein sequences are folded into a single record with the most common DNA and genes. Counted in this sample were around 1,700,000 distinct CDR3 sequences; roughly 28% of them appeared once. 7.7% of the sample is taken by the ten largest. Material for sequencing was blood. Every receptor here comes from a woman in her 30s in good health.

This clonotype was observed a handful of times. The V call is TRBV4-2, the J call TRBJ2-7; TRBD1 might be the D (6 bases). The CDR3 has 15 amino acids. Germline assignment: CDR1 LGHNA and CDR2 YNFKEQ. V was clipped by 0 bases and J by 2 bases, with 11 bases between them. CDR3 nucleotides: TGTGCCAGCAGCCAAGACAGGGGCGATCCCTACGAGCAGTACTTC. Protein product: CASSQDRGDPYEQYF.

The chain carries TRBV28 and TRBJ2-7; D remains ambiguous. The CDR3 runs 12 residues. Trimming shortened V by 8 bases and J by 3 bases, and 11 bases separated the two germline ends. CDR1 is MDHEN, CDR2 SYDVKM, per germline. The DNA of the CDR3 is TGTGCCAGCGGCTTCCTCGGCTACGAGCAGTACTTC. This translates into CASGFLGYEQYF. Complete variable domain (other parts from reference TRBV28 and TRBJ2-7): DVKVTQSSRYLVKRTGEKVFLECVQDMDHENMFWYRQDPGLGLRLIYFSYDVKMKEKGDIPEGYSVSREKKERFSLILESASTNQTSMYLCASGFLGYEQYFGPGTRLTVT.

The chain combines TRBV18 with TRBJ1-5, with 7 nucleotides matching TRBD1. The CDR3 sequence is 18 residues long. With V trimmed by 3 bases and J by 4 bases, 15 bases remained unmatched. In germline, CDR1 is KGHSH, CDR2 LQKENI. DNA for the CDR3: TGTGCCAGCTCACCCGCAGGACAGGCGCTCCCTCTTAATCAGCCCCAGCATTTT. Its protein is CASSPAGQALPLNQPQHF. Combining the CDR3 with reference TRBV18 and TRBJ1-5 gives the whole variable domain NAGVMQNPRHLVRRRGQEARLRCSPMKGHSHVYWYRQLPEEGLKFMVYLQKENIIDESGMPKERFSAEFPKEGPSILRIQQVVRGDSAAYFCASSPAGQALPLNQPQHFGDGTRLSIL.

In its sample, this clonotype was seen many times. The chain employs TRBV5-1 and TRBJ1-2; D perhaps matches TRBD1 (6 bases). Germline V gene data show CDR1 as SGHRS and CDR2 as YFSETQ. The CDR3 runs to 14 residues. The V end lost 4 bases, the J end lost 6 bases, and 16 bases lay between the germline ends. The CDR3 DNA sequence: TGCGCCAGCAGCCCCCCGGACAGATTGAATGGCTACACCTTC. This encodes CASSPPDRLNGYTF.

This clonotype was observed once. The junction differs from germline at one of its ends, possibly a read error. The chain is built from TRBV28 and TRBJ1-2; the match to TRBD1 covers 7 bases. CDR1 is MDHEN and CDR2 is SYDVKM in the germline V gene. The CDR3 consists of 12 residues. The DNA for the CDR3 is TGTGCCAGCAGGAAAGGGGGCAGGGGCTGCACCTTC. As protein: CASRKGGRGCTF.

V usage is TRBV20-1 and J usage is TRBJ2-5; D gene unclear. Trimming stripped 4 bases from V and 1 base from J, with 7 bases between. The CDR3 contains 12 residues. Per germline, CDR1 DFQATT and CDR2 SNEGSKA (reference sequence). The chain's CDR3 is CSAKVSQETQYF. CDR3 DNA sequence: TGCAGTGCTAAGGTCAGCCAAGAGACCCAGTACTTC.

This chain connects TRBV15 to TRBJ1-2; D ambiguous. Germline lookup yields CDR1 LNHNV and CDR2 YYDKDF (reference sequence). CDR3 length: 13 residues. Trimming cost V 2 bases and J 8 bases, with 12 bases left between them. CDR3 sequence (DNA): TGTGCCACCAGCAGACCTGAGGGAGGCGGCTACACCTTC. Residues: CATSRPEGGGYTF.

The V call is TRBV24-1, the J call TRBJ2-1; D remains unclear. Germline V lookup: CDR1 KGHDR, CDR2 SFDVKD. This CDR3 is 12 amino acids long. V lost 3 bases and J lost 8, with 7 bases in between. The CDR3 region has the DNA TGTGCCACCAGTGATGCCTTATATGAGCAGTTCTTC. It yields the protein CATSDALYEQFF.